This T cell receptor (beta chain) was recorded in a study of shared clonotypes between healthy human individuals. The sample holds many counts of this clone. Each cell subset's genomic DNA was divided evenly among several immunoSEQ plates. Sequencing was performed with immunoSEQ multiplex PCR; in TCRdb, only in-frame clones are kept and a portion is missing. This table holds approximately 92,000 clones, 68% found once. The receptor comes from a man aged 25-45 years in good health. The material sequenced was memory CD8+ T cells sorted from blood. Noted subset: CD45RO+ cells pooled with CCR7-negative TemRA cells.

The DNA of the CDR3 is TGCGCCAGCAGCCAAGAACGTGCCAAGTACAATGAGCAGTTCTTC. This codes for CASSQERAKYNEQFF. V and J are TRBV4-3 and TRBJ2-1, with D unclear. Germline V gene sequence: CDR1 LGHNA, CDR2 YSLEER. V was pared by 0 bases and J by 4 bases, with 10 bases between. The CDR3 loop spans 15 amino acids.